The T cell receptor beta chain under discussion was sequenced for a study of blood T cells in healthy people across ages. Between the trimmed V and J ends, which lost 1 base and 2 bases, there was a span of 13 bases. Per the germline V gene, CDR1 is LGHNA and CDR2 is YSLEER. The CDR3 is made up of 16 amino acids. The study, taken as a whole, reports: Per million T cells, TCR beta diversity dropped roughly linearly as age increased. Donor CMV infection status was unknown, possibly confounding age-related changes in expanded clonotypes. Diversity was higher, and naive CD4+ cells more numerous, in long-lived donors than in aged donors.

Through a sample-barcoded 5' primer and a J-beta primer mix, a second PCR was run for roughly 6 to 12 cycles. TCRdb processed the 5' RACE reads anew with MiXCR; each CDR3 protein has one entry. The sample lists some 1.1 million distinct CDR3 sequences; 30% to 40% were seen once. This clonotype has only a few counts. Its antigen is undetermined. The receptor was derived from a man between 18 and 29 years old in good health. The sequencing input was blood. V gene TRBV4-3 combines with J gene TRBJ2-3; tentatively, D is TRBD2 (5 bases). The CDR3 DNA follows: TGCGCCAGCAGCCAAGTCGTCTTGCGGGCCACAGATACGCAGTATTTT. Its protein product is CASSQVVLRATDTQYF.